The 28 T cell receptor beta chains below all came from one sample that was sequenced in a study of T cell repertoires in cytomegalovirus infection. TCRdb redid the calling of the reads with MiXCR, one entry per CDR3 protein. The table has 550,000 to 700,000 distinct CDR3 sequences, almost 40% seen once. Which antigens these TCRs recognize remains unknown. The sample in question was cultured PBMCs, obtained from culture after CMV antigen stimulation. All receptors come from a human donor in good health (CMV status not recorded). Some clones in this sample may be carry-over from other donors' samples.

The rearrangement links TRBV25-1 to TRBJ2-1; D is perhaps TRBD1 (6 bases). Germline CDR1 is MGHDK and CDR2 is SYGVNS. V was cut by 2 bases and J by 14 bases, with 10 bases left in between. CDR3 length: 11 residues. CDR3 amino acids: CASSERQEEFF. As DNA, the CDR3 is TGTGCCAGCAGTGAAAGACAGGAGGAGTTCTTC.

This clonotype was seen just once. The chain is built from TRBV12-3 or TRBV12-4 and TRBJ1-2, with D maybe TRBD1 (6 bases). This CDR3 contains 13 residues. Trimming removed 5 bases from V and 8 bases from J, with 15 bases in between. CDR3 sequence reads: CASSTGAGRGYTF. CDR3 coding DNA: TGTGCCAGCAGTACGGGGGCAGGTCGGGGCTACACCTTC.

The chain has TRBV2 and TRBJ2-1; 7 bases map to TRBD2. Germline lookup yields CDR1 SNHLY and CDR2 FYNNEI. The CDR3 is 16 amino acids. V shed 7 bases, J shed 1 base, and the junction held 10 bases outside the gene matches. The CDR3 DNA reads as TGTGCCAGCATCTTAGACTGGGGGGGTTCCTACAATGAGCAGTTCTTC. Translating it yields CASILDWGGSYNEQFF.

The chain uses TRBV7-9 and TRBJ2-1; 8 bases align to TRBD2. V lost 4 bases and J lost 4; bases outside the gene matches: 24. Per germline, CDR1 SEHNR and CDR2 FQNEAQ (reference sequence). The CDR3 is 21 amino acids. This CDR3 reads CASSSGGVEWGDRASYNEQFF. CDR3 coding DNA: TGTGCCAGCAGCTCCGGGGGGGTCGAGTGGGGGGACCGCGCCTCTTACAATGAGCAGTTCTTC.

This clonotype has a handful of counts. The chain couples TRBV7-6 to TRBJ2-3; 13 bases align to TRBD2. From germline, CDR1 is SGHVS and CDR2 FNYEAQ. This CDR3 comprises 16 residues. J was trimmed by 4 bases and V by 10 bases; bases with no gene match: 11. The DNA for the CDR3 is TGTGCCATCCGGACTAGCGGGAGTTATTTTCCAGATACGCAGTATTTT. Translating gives CAIRTSGSYFPDTQYF.

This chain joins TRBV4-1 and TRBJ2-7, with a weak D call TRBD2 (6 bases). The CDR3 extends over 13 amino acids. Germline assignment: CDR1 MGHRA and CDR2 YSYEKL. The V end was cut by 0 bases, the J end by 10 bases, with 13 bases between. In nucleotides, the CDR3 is TGCGCCAGCAGCCAAGATGGTCTCGCGGGACAGTACTTC. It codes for CASSQDGLAGQYF.

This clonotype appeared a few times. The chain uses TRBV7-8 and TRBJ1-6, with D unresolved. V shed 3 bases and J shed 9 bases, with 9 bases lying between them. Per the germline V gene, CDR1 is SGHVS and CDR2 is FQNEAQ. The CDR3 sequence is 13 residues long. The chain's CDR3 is CASSLREGSPLHF. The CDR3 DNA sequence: TGTGCCAGCAGCTTGCGGGAAGGTTCACCCCTCCACTTT.

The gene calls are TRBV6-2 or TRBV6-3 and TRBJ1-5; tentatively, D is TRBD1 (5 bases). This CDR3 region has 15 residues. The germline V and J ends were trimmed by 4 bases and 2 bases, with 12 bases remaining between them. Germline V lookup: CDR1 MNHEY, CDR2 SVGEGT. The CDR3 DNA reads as TGTGCCAGCAGTTTGAGTCTCAGGGGCAATCAGCCCCAGCATTTT. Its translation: CASSLSLRGNQPQHF.

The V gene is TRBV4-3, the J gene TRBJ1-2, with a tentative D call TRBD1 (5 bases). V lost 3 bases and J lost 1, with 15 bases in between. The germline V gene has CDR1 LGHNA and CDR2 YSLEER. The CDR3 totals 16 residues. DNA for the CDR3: TGCGCCAGCAGCCAGGCGAGAGTCAGGGTTAACTATGGCTACACCTTC. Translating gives CASSQARVRVNYGYTF.

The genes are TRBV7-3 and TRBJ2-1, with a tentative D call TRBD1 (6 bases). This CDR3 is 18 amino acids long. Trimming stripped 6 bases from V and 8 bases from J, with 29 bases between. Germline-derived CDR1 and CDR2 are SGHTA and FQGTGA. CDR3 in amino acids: CASRGRGTGTKHSDEQFF. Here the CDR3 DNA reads TGTGCCAGCAGGGGCAGGGGTACCGGGACCAAGCATTCGGATGAGCAGTTCTTC. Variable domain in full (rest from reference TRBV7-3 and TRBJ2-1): GAGVSQTPSNKVTEKGKYVELRCDPISGHTALYWYRQSLGQGPEFLIYFQGTGAADDSGLPNDRFFAVRPEGSVSTLKIQRTERGDSAVYLCASRGRGTGTKHSDEQFFGPGTRLTVL.

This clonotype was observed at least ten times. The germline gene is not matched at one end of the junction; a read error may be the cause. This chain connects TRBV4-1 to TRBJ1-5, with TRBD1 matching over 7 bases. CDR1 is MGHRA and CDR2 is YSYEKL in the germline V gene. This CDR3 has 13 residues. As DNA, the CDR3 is TGTGCCAGCAGCCAAGACAGGGATCAGCCCCAGCATTTT. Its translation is CASSQDRDQPQHF.

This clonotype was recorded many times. The CDR3 sequence is CASSLGGRVGEQFF. CDR3 DNA sequence: TGTGCCAGCAGCTTAGGGGGGAGGGTTGGTGAGCAGTTCTTC. This chain links TRBV7-2 with TRBJ2-1; 7 bases are shared with TRBD2. The CDR3 length is 14 residues. CDR1 SGHTA and CDR2 FQGNSA come from the germline V gene. With V trimmed by 1 base and J by 9 bases, 6 bases remained unmatched.

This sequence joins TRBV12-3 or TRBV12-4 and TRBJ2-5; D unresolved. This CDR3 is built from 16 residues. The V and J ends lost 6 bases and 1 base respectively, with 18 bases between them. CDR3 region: CASSHYRSGAQETQYF. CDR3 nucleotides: TGTGCCAGCAGCCACTACCGTAGTGGAGCCCAAGAGACCCAGTACTTC.

The DNA of the CDR3 is TGTGCTAGTGGTTTGAACGGCTATGGCTACACCTTC. It is translated as CASGLNGYGYTF. The chain is built from TRBV12-5 and TRBJ1-2; D unresolved. The germline V and J ends were trimmed by 2 bases and 4 bases, with 5 bases remaining between them. This CDR3 contains 12 residues. Germline V gene lookup returns CDR1 LGHNT and CDR2 FRNRAP.

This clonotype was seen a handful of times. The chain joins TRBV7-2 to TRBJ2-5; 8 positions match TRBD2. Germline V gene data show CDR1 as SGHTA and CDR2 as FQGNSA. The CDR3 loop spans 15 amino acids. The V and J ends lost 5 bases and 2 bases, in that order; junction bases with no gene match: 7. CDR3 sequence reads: CASSTGGGLQETQYF. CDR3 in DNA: TGTGCCAGCAGCACCGGGGGGGGGTTACAAGAGACCCAGTACTTC.

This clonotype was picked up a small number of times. CDR3 protein: CASSSVAGNTGELFF. In DNA, the CDR3 is TGTGCCAGCAGCTCTGTAGCGGGGAACACCGGGGAGCTGTTTTTT. V gene TRBV7-6 combines with J gene TRBJ2-2, with 7 nucleotides matching TRBD2. The CDR3 totals 15 residues. J was trimmed by 1 base and V by 4 bases; bases with no gene match: 3. Germline V CDR1 and CDR2: SGHVS, FNYEAQ. Full variable domain (remainder filled in from reference TRBV7-6 and TRBJ2-2): GAGVSQSPRYKVTKRGQDVALRCDPISGHVSLYWYRQALGQGPEFLTYFNYEAQQDKSGLPNDRFSAERPEGSISTLTIQRTEQRDSAMYRCASSSVAGNTGELFFGEGSRLTVL.

CDR3: CASRLQSNTEAFF. The CDR3 bases are TGTGCCAGCAGATTGCAATCGAACACTGAAGCTTTCTTT. This rearrangement joins TRBV6-8 to TRBJ1-1; D gene unclear. Per germline, CDR1 MNHGY and CDR2 SAAAGT. The V and J ends lost 6 bases and 1 base respectively, with 9 bases between them. The CDR3 totals 13 residues.

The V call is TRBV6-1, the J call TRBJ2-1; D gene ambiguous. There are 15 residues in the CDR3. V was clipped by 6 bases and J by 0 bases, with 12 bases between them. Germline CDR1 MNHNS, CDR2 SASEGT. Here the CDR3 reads CASRVVGFSYNEQFF. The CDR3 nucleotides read TGTGCCAGCAGGGTCGTGGGCTTCTCCTACAATGAGCAGTTCTTC.

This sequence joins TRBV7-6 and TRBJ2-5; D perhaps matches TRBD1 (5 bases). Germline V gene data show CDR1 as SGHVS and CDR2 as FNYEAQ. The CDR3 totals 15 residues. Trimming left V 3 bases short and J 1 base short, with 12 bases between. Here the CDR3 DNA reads TGTGCCAGCAGCTTCACCAGGGAACCCCAAGAGACCCAGTACTTC. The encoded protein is CASSFTREPQETQYF.

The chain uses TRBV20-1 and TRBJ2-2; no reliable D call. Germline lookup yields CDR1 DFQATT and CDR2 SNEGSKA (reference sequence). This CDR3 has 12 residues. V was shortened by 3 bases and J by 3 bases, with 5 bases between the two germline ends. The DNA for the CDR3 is TGCAGTGCTAGCGGCTACACCGGGGAGCTGTTTTTT. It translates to CSASGYTGELFF.

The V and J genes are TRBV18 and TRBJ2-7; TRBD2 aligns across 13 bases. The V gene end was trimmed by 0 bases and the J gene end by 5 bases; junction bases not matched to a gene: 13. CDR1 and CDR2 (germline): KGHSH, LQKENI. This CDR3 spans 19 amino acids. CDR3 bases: TGTGCCAGCTCACCACCATTCGGACTAGCGGGAGAATCGTCGGACGAGCAGTACTTC. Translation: CASSPPFGLAGESSDEQYF.

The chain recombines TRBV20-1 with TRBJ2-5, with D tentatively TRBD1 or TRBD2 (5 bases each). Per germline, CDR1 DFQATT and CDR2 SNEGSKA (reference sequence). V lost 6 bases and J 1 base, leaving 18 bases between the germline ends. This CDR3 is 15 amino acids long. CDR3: CSAEGLRRVQETQYF. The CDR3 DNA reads TGCAGTGCAGAGGGCCTGCGCAGGGTCCAAGAGACCCAGTACTTC.

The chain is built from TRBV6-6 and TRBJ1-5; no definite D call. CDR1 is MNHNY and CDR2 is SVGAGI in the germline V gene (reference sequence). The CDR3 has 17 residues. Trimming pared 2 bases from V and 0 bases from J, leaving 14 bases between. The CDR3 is CASSYGAQRNSNQPQHF. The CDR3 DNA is TGTGCCAGCAGTTACGGAGCACAGCGAAATAGCAATCAGCCCCAGCATTTT.

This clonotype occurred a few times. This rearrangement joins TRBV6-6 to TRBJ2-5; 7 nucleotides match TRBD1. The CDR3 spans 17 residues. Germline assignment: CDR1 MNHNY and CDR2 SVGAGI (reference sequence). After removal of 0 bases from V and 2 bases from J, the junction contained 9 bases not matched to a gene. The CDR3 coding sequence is TGTGCCAGCAGTTACTCGCCGGACAGGAATCTACAAGAGACCCAGTACTTC. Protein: CASSYSPDRNLQETQYF.

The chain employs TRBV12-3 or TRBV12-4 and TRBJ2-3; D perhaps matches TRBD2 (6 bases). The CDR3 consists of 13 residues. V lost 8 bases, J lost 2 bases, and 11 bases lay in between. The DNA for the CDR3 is TGTGCCAGCGCAATGCGGGACACAGATACGCAGTATTTT. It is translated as CASAMRDTDTQYF.

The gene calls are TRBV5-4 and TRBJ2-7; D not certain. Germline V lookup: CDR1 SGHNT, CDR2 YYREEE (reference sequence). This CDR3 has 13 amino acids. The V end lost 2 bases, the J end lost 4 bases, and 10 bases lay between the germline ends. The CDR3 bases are TGTGCCAGCAGCTTTGGCCCTGGGTACGAGCAGTACTTC. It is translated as CASSFGPGYEQYF.

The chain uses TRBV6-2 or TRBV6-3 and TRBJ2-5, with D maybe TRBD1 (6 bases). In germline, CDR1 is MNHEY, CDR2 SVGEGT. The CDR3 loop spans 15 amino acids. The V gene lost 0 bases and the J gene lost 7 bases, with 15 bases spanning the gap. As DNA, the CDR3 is TGTGCCAGCAGTTACTCGAACAGGGAGAGACTGACCCAGTACTTC. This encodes CASSYSNRERLTQYF.

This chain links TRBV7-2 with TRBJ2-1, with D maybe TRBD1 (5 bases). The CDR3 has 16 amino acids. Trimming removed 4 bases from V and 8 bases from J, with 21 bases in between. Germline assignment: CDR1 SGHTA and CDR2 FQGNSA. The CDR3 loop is CASSYKTVSLIDEQFF. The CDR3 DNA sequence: TGTGCCAGCAGCTACAAGACAGTGAGCTTAATTGATGAGCAGTTCTTC. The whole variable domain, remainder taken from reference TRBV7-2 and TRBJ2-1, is GAGVSQSPSNKVTEKGKDVELRCDPISGHTALYWYRQSLGQGLEFLIYFQGNSAPDKSGLPSDRFSAERTGGSVSTLTIQRTQQEDSAVYLCASSYKTVSLIDEQFFGPGTRLTVL.